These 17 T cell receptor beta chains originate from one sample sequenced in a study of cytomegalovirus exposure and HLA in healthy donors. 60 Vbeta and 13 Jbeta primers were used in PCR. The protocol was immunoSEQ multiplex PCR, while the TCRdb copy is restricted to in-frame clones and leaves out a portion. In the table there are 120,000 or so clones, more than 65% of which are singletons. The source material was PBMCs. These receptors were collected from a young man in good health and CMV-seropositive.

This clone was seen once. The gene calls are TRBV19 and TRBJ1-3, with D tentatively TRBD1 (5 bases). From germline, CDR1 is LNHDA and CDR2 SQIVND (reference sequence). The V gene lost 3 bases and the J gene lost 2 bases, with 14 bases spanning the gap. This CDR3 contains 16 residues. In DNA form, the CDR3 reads TGTGCCAGTAGTATTTATTTCAGGGATGCTGGAAACACCATATATTTT. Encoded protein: CASSIYFRDAGNTIYF.

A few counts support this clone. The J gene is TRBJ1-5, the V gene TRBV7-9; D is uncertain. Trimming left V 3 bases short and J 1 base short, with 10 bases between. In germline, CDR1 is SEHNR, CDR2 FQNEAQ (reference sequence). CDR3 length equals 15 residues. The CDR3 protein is CASSFSHSSNQPQHF. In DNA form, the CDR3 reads TGTGCCAGCAGCTTTTCTCACTCAAGCAATCAGCCCCAGCATTTT.

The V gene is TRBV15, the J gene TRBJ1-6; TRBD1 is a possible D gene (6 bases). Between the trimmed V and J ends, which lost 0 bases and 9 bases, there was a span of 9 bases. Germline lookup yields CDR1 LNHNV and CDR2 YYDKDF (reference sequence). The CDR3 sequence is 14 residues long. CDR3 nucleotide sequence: TGTGCCACCAGCAGAGATGGCAGGGGTTCACCCCTCCACTTT. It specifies CATSRDGRGSPLHF.

CDR3 sequence: CASSFSVGGANVLTF. CDR3 in DNA: TGTGCCAGCAGCTTTAGCGTGGGTGGGGCCAACGTCCTGACTTTC. V gene TRBV7-2 combines with J gene TRBJ2-6; TRBD2 is a possible D gene (5 bases). CDR1 is SGHTA, CDR2 FQGNSA, per germline. V lost 3 bases to trimming and J lost 3 bases, with 9 bases between them. This CDR3 comprises 15 residues. Drawing the rest from reference TRBV7-2 and TRBJ2-6, the complete variable domain is GAGVSQSPSNKVTEKGKDVELRCDPISGHTALYWYRQSLGQGLEFLIYFQGNSAPDKSGLPSDRFSAERTGGSVSTLTIQRTQQEDSAVYLCASSFSVGGANVLTFGAGSRLTVL.

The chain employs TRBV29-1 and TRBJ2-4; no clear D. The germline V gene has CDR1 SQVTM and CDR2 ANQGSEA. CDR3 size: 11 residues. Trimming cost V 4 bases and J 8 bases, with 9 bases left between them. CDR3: CSVAEVDIQYF. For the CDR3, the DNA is TGCAGCGTTGCTGAGGTAGACATTCAGTACTTC.

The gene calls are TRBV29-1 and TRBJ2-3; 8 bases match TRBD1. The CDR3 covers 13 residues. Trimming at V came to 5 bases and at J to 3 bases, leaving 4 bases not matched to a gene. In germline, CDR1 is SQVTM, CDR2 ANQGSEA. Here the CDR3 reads CSVRTGTTDTQYF. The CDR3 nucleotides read TGCAGCGTTAGGACAGGGACAACAGATACGCAGTATTTT.

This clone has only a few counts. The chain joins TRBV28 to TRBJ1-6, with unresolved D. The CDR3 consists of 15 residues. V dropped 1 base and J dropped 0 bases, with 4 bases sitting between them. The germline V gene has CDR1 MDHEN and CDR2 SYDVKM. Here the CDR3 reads CASSLYSSYNSPLHF. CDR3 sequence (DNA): TGTGCCAGCAGTTTATACAGCTCCTATAATTCACCCCTCCACTTT. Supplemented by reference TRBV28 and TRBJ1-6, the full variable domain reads DVKVTQSSRYLVKRTGEKVFLECVQDMDHENMFWYRQDPGLGLRLIYFSYDVKMKEKGDIPEGYSVSREKKERFSLILESASTNQTSMYLCASSLYSSYNSPLHFGNGTRLTVT.

CDR3 loop: CASTLRLAGDTQYF. In DNA, the CDR3 is TGTGCCTCGACACTCAGACTAGCGGGAGATACGCAGTATTTT. The rearrangement joins TRBV30 to TRBJ2-3; TRBD2 aligns across 10 bases. The V segment lost 7 bases and the J segment 5 bases; nucleotides outside the gene matches: 9. Germline loops: CDR1 GTSNPN, CDR2 SVGIG (reference sequence). This CDR3 spans 14 amino acids.

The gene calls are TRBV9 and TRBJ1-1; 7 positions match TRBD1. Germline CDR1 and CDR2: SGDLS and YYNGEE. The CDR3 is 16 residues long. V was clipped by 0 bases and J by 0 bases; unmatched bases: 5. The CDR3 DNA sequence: TGTGCCAGCAGCGTAGACACAGGGGCCCTGAACACTGAAGCTTTCTTT. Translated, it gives CASSVDTGALNTEAFF. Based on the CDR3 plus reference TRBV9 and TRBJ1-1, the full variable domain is DSGVTQTPKHLITATGQRVTLRCSPRSGDLSVYWYQQSLDQGLQFLIQYYNGEERAKGNILERFSAQQFPDLHSELNLSSLELGDSALYFCASSVDTGALNTEAFFGQGTRLTVV.

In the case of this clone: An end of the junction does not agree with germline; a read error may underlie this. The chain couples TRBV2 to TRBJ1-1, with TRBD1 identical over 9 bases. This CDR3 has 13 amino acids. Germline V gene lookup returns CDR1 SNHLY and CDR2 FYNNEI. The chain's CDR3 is CARGQGLKTEAFF. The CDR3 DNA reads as TGTGCCAGGGGACAGGGACTGAAGACTGAAGCTTTCTTT.

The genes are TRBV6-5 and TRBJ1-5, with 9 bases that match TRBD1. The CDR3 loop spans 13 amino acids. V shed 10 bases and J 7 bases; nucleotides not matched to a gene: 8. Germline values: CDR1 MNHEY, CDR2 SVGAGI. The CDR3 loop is CATTGTGNQPQHF. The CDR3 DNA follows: TGTGCCACCACCGGGACAGGGAACCAGCCCCAGCATTTT.

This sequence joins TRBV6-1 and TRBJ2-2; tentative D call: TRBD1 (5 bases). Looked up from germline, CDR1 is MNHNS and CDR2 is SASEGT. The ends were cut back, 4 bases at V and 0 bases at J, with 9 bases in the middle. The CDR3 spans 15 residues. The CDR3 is CASSVETANTGELFF. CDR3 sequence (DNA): TGTGCCAGCAGTGTGGAGACAGCGAACACCGGGGAGCTGTTTTTT.

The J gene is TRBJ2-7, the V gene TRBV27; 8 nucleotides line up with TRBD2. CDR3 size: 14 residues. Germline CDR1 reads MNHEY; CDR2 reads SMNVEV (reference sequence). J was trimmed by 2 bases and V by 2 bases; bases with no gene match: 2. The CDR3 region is CASSLRGGPYEQYF. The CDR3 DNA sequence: TGTGCCAGCAGTTTACGGGGGGGGCCCTACGAGCAGTACTTC.

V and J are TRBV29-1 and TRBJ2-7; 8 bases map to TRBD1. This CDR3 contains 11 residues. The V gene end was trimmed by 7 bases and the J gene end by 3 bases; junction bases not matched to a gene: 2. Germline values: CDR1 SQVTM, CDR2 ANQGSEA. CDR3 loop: CSAGTGYEQYF. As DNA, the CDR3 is TGCAGCGCCGGGACAGGCTACGAGCAGTACTTC.

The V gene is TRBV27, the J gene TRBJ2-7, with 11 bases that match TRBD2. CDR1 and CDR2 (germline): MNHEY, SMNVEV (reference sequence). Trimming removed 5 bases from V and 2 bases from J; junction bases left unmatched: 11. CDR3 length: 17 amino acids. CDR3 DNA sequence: TGTGCCAGCAGTGCCGCTAGCGGGGGGAACAGGCCCTACGAGCAGTACTTC. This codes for CASSAASGGNRPYEQYF.

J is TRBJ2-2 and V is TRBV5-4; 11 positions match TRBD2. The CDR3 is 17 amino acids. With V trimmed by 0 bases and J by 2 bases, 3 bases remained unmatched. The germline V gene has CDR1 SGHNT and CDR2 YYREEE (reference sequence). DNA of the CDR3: TGTGCCAGCAGCTTGGCTCTAGCGGGAGGTAACACCGGGGAGCTGTTTTTT. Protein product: CASSLALAGGNTGELFF.

CDR3 sequence (DNA): TGTGCCTGGAGTGCGGGACTGCGTGGAGGGACCCAGTACTTC. Translation: CAWSAGLRGGTQYF. The chain combines TRBV30 with TRBJ2-5; D might be TRBD2 (6 bases). Germline CDR1 is GTSNPN and CDR2 is SVGIG (reference sequence). The V and J ends lost 1 base and 7 bases respectively, with 16 bases between them. The CDR3 has 14 amino acids.